Listed below are T cell receptor beta chains from one sample, sequenced in a study of blood T cell repertoires in COVID-19. The protocol was immunoSEQ multiplex PCR, while the TCRdb copy is restricted to in-frame clones and leaves out a portion. In the table there are under 300,000 clones, 86% of which are singletons. Sequenced material: PBMCs or T cells enriched from blood (not recorded which). The receptor source for this set is a woman aged 40 to 50 with acute COVID-19. CDR3s include the opening cysteine and the closing phenylalanine or tryptophan. Fields, in order: clone size, J gene, V gene, D gene, CDR3 DNA, CDR3 protein. The D gene is left open where the match is weak. Not all rows give a size; the values are once, few, many and, for expanded clones, a class.

>.|TRBJ2-1|TRBV5-6|.
TGTGCCAGCAGCCCGACTAGTTCGGATGAGCAGTTCTTC
CASSPTSSDEQFF
>few|TRBJ1-2|TRBV12-3/TRBV12-4|TRBD1
TGTGCCAGCAAGAGGGACAGCTTTGATGGCTACACCTTC
CASKRDSFDGYTF
>.|TRBJ1-3|TRBV5-1|TRBD1
TGCGCCAGCAGCCCTTCGTGGAACGGACAGGGAGGCGGAAACACCATATATTTT
CASSPSWNGQGGGNTIYF
>.|TRBJ1-4|TRBV30|TRBD1
TGTGCCTGGAGGTCAAGTTATAGGACAGGGATACATGAAAAACTGTTTTTT
CAWRSSYRTGIHEKLFF
>.|TRBJ1-2|TRBV19|.
TGTGCCAGCAAAGACAGTCGGGCTAACAAGGGCTACACCTTC
CASKDSRANKGYTF
>.|TRBJ1-1|TRBV6-5|TRBD1
TGTGCCAGCAGACGGACAGGCACTGAAGCTTTCTTT
CASRRTGTEAFF
>.|TRBJ2-3|TRBV18|TRBD1
TGTGCCAGCTCACAGGGACAGGGAAGTCCGTATTTT
CASSQGQGSPYF
>.|TRBJ2-1|TRBV27|.
TGTGCCAGCGGCCCACGGAGCTCCTACAATGAGCAGTTCTTC
CASGPRSSYNEQFF
>.|TRBJ1-1|TRBV5-6|TRBD1
TGTGCCAGCAGCATCAGGACAGGGATGAACACTGAAGCTTTCTTT
CASSIRTGMNTEAFF
>few|TRBJ1-2|TRBV7-2|TRBD1
TGTGCCAGCAGCTTAGAGCCGGGACAGGGGAATGGCTACACCTTC
CASSLEPGQGNGYTF
>.|TRBJ1-2|TRBV5-6|.
TGTGCCAGCGAACCTCGTGGGGGGGCTGGCTACACCTTC
CASEPRGGAGYTF
>.|TRBJ2-1|TRBV4-1|TRBD2
TGCGCCAGCAGCCAGGAAGGGACTAGATCTCGCAATGAGCAGTTCTTC
CASSQEGTRSRNEQFF
>.|TRBJ2-1|TRBV11-2|.
TGTGCCAGCAGAAGAAACGTTAACGCAGGGCTTTTTAATGAGCAGTTCTTC
CASRRNVNAGLFNEQFF
>once|TRBJ1-2|TRBV19|TRBD1
TGTGCCTCGTCCGGGGCACAGGGGGCCATTTATGGCTACACCTTC
CASSGAQGAIYGYTF
>once|TRBJ2-7|TRBV10-2|TRBD1
TGCGCCAGCAGTCAGCAGACAGGGGGGGCCTACGAGCAGTACTTC
CASSQQTGGAYEQYF
>few|TRBJ1-1|TRBV7-9|TRBD1
TGTGCCAGCAGCCCGGGACAGACGAACACTGAAGCTTTCTTT
CASSPGQTNTEAFF
>.|TRBJ2-7|TRBV12-3/TRBV12-4|TRBD1
TGTGCCAGCAGTGCGACAGGGGCGCTTGAGCAGTACTTC
CASSATGALEQYF
>.|TRBJ2-1|TRBV6-5|TRBD1
TGTGCCAGCAGTAAGGGGGCTTTGTGGGAGCAGTTCTTC
CASSKGALWEQFF
>once|TRBJ1-3|TRBV3-1/TRBV3-2|.
TGTGCCAGCAGCCACAGACAGATGAGAAACACCATATATTTT
CASSHRQMRNTIYF
>.|TRBJ2-1|TRBV7-3|TRBD2
TGTGCCAGCAGCTTAACGTCGCTAGCGGGATCTCAAAATGAGCAGTTCTTC
CASSLTSLAGSQNEQFF
>.|TRBJ1-2|TRBV5-1|.
TGCGCCAGCAGCTTGGAGGGCGGAAGGGGGTATGATGGCTACACCTTC
CASSLEGGRGYDGYTF
>.|TRBJ2-2|TRBV5-6|TRBD2
TGTGCCAGCAGCATGACTAGCGGGAGGGCCGATACCGGGGAGCTGTTTTTT
CASSMTSGRADTGELFF
>.|TRBJ1-2|TRBV4-1|.
TGCGCCAGCAGCCAAGCTACAGGGAGCGTCTATGGCTACACCTTC
CASSQATGSVYGYTF
>.|TRBJ1-2|TRBV12-3/TRBV12-4|.
TGTGCCAGCAGTTTACAGGGCCTCTATGGCTACACCTTC
CASSLQGLYGYTF
>once|TRBJ2-1|TRBV19|.
TGTGCCAGTAGTATAGACGGGAGCTCCTACAATGAGCAGTTCTTC
CASSIDGSSYNEQFF
>.|TRBJ1-1|TRBV19|.
TGTGCCAGTAGTATAGGGCAGGGGAACACTGAAGCTTTCTTT
CASSIGQGNTEAFF
>.|TRBJ2-7|TRBV7-2|.
TGTGCCAGCAGGCTAGCACCAGACGGATCCTACGAGCAGTACTTC
CASRLAPDGSYEQYF
>.|TRBJ1-1|TRBV11-1|TRBD1
TGTGCCAGCAGCATAACACCGGGACAGGTTAACACTGAAGCTTTCTTT
CASSITPGQVNTEAFF
>.|TRBJ1-2|TRBV27|.
TGTGCCAGCAGTTTTAGTTCTAACTATGGCTACACCTTC
CASSFSSNYGYTF
>.|TRBJ2-1|TRBV6-2/TRBV6-3|TRBD2
TGTGCCAGCAGTACTAGCGGGAGTCCCTACAATGAGCAGTTCTTC
CASSTSGSPYNEQFF
>.|TRBJ2-3|TRBV7-9|TRBD2
TGTGCCAGCAGCTTATACAGCGGGAGAACAGATACGCAGTATTTT
CASSLYSGRTDTQYF
>.|TRBJ2-7|TRBV12-5|.
TGTGCTAGTGGGGGCAGGTACTACGAGCAGTACTTC
CASGGRYYEQYF
>.|TRBJ2-2|TRBV5-1|TRBD1
TGCGCCAGCAGCTCGCAGCGGACCCATTACAGGGGGCCTAACACCGGGGAGCTGTTTTTT
CASSSQRTHYRGPNTGELFF
>.|TRBJ2-3|TRBV7-3|.
TGTGCCAGCTCTAGCTGGGCCGTAGATACGCAGTATTTT
CASSSWAVDTQYF
>.|TRBJ1-3|TRBV19|TRBD1
TGTGCCAGTAGTATTTTGGGACAGGGAACGGCTCCTGGAAACACCATATATTTT
CASSILGQGTAPGNTIYF
>.|TRBJ2-7|TRBV19|.
TGTGCCAGTCGACCGGGACACGTCTACGAGCAGTACTTC
CASRPGHVYEQYF
>.|TRBJ2-3|TRBV7-2|TRBD1
TGTGCCAGCAGCAGGGACAGCCGCACAGATACGCAGTATTTT
CASSRDSRTDTQYF
>.|TRBJ1-1|TRBV7-3|.
TGTGCCAGCAGCTTAGCCGGTCGGGGGAACACTGAAGCTTTCTTT
CASSLAGRGNTEAFF
>.|TRBJ1-3|TRBV11-2|.
TGTGCCAGCAGCACCGCCGGGACACACTCTGGAAACACCATATATTTT
CASSTAGTHSGNTIYF
>once|TRBJ2-1|TRBV12-3/TRBV12-4|.
TGTGCCAGCAGTTTCAAGCATGAGCAGTTCTTC
CASSFKHEQFF
>.|TRBJ2-5|TRBV5-1|TRBD2
TGCGCCAGCAGCTTTGCGGGGGGTGGAGAGACCCAGTACTTC
CASSFAGGGETQYF
>.|TRBJ2-1|TRBV14|TRBD2
TGTGCCAGCAGCCTAGCGGGAGGGCCCTACAATGAGCAGTTCTTC
CASSLAGGPYNEQFF
>.|TRBJ1-4|TRBV11-2|TRBD1
TGTGCCAGCAGCGTGACGACAGGGCCTATTGGAGGTGCTAATGAAAAACTGTTTTTT
CASSVTTGPIGGANEKLFF
>.|TRBJ2-2|TRBV9|.
TGTGCCAGCAGCTGGGGGGACCGGGAGCTGTTTTTT
CASSWGDRELFF
>once|TRBJ2-7|TRBV6-5|TRBD1
TGTGCCAGCAGTTACTCTCGGACAGGGTTTTACGAGCAGTACTTC
CASSYSRTGFYEQYF
>.|TRBJ2-7|TRBV4-2|TRBD1
TGTGCCAGCAGCCAAGCGCAAGGGACAGTCTCCTACGAGCAGTACTTC
CASSQAQGTVSYEQYF
>once|TRBJ2-1|TRBV2|TRBD2
TGTGCCATCCAGCGGGAGCGCGCCAATGAGCAGTTCTTC
CAIQRERANEQFF
>many|TRBJ1-1|TRBV6-5|.
TGTGCCAGCAGCCAAGGGGTCTGGAGTACTGAAGCTTTCTTT
CASSQGVWSTEAFF